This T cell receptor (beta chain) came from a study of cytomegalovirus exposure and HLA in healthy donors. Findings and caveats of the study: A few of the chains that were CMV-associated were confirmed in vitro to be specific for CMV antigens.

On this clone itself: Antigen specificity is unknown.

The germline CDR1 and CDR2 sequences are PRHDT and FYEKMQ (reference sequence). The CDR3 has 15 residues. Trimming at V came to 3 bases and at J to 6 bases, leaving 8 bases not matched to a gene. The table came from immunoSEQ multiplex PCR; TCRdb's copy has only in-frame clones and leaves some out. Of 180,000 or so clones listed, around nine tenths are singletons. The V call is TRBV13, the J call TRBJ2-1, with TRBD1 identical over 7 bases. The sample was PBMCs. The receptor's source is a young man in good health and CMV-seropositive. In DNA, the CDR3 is TGTGCCAGCAGCTTGGACAGGTCAAATACCAATGAGCAGTTCTTC. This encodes CASSLDRSNTNEQFF.